This T cell receptor (beta chain) was identified in a study of T cells in Graves' hyperthyroidism and ophthalmopathy (dated by TCRdb to about 2019). Regarding the complete study: Peripheral blood samples were taken at the time of initial diagnosis, prior to any treatment. To identify TCR V-J signatures that set the groups apart, the researchers used a discovery cohort of about a hundred patients, made up of 40 to 45 with Graves' ophthalmopathy and some 58 with stable Graves' hyperthyroidism. The paper reports TCR Vbeta CDR3 sequencing of some 140 peripheral blood samples: under 45 ophthalmopathy, 75 to 80 hyperthyroidism and about 17 progressor patients. The approximately 100 discovery patients were randomly split 7:3 into training and test sets. The study also compared thyroid tissue and blood T-cell repertoires from a handful of Graves' hyperthyroidism patients. Once sampling was done, hyperthyroidism patients were given methimazole at a starting dose of 30 mg daily, whereas ophthalmopathy patients were given high-dose intravenous methylprednisolone. An independent validation cohort of around 19 hyperthyroidism patients and roughly 16 patients who later progressed to ophthalmopathy tested prospective prediction of ophthalmopathy.

Including the terminal cysteine and phenylalanine, the CDR3 comprises 14 residues. The DNA shown is the 42-base CDR3, in frame from base 1. CDR1 and CDR2 were assigned from the germline V gene as MDHEN and SYDVKM. V is clipped by 2 bases and J by 2 bases, and the sequence between their germline boundaries is 9 bases long. This clonotype was observed at least ten times. Its antigen is currently not known. One base away there is no much larger clone; base qualities are not given. TCR beta CDR3 regions were amplified from RNA transcripts. The first round of RT-PCR for the TCR CDR3 was performed with the HTBI primer set and the Qiagen OneStep RT-PCR kit. Libraries were constructed in a second round of multiplex PCR, after which size selection and purification were carried out. Paired-end sequencing of the libraries was performed with 100 bp reads on an Illumina HiSeq2000. The authors' pipeline ran thus. SOAPnuke was used to process the raw data, with reads discarded if the reads contained adapters or uncalled bases, had a mean Phred below 15, or lacked an exact constant-primer or identifier match. High-quality paired reads were merged with COPE v1.2.5, and unique nucleotide sequences were defined as clonotypes. MiTCR v1.1 was used to align the clonotypes against IMGT TRBV, TRBD and TRBJ reference segments. Only V-J combinations with frequency above 0.0001, covering 99% to 99.2% of repertoires, were analysed. A TCS score was defined as the ratio between F50 (clonal expansion) and ExV (chaos), using BLOSUM62-based TCRdist between CDR3 peptides within each V-J. Welch's t-statistics and random forest reduced around 520 V-J features to under 15, which were used in a naive Bayes classifier (R e1071). Thyroid-blood repertoire similarity was quantified with the Morisita-Horn index. TCRdb ran its own pipeline on the public reads, namely fastp trimming at Q25 and MiXCR clone calling, and kept in-frame beta chains. Entries are consolidated by CDR3 protein sequence, retaining the most common genes and DNA. The V and J calls, along with clone size, are taken from TCRdb and not from the paper's own processing. The sample data list over 700,000 distinct CDR3 sequences, and 35% of these were observed just once. Around a third of the sample comes from the top ten.

Study-wide findings and limitations: In validation, the model predicted progression to ophthalmopathy a median of 6.5 months before onset, with about 70% sensitivity and roughly 72% specificity. A 13 V-J signature model separated ophthalmopathy from stable hyperthyroidism, with roughly 88% sensitivity and roughly 82% specificity in cross-validation and 80%/75% in testing. Blood samples also contained most of the expanded thyroid clonotypes (frequency above 0.001), which suggests that blood repertoires may reflect thyroid immune responses. Sample size was not statistically predetermined, and investigators were not blinded to group allocation.

Graves' hyperthyroidism was defined as stable when no progression to ophthalmopathy occurred over 18 months of follow-up. Hyperthyroidism patients were aged 18 to 65 years and newly diagnosed, with disease duration of less than 2 months. Exclusion was applied to patients with uncontrolled infections, other autoimmune diseases, pregnancy or lactation. Diagnoses relied on clinical symptoms, serum thyroxine and TRAb, thyroid ultrasound and orbital computed tomography. PBMCs were separated from approximately 10 ml of fresh peripheral blood using Ficoll-Paque density gradient centrifugation. Total RNA was extracted using Trizol reagent, and RNA quality was assessed on an Agilent 2100 Bioanalyzer.

The V and J genes are TRBV28 and TRBJ2-5, with a weak D call of TRBD2 (6 bases match). This receptor was taken from a woman aged 40 to 50 with Graves' hyperthyroidism. The sequencing input was blood. The CDR3 sequence is CASSLGGIQETQYF. The DNA sequence is as follows: TGTGCCAGCAGTTTAGGCGGGATACAAGAGACCCAGTACTTC.